Presented here are 5 T cell receptor beta chains from one specimen sequenced in a study of response to subunit inactivated influenza vaccine. TCRdb processed the RT-PCR reads anew with MiXCR; each CDR3 protein has one entry. The repertoire holds about 570,000 distinct CDR3 sequences, with approximately 11% as singletons. This sample was shared with a second study, whose subject was T cells expressing NK-cell markers. That report notes: With UMIs, 5'RACE template switching was used to make TCR beta cDNA.

Sequenced here: PBMCs from blood, sampled on the day of vaccination. The receptors stem from a middle-aged man who received an inactivated influenza vaccine.

This clonotype was seen a few times. The genes are TRBV27 and TRBJ2-2; perhaps TRBD1 as D (6 bases). Per the germline V gene, CDR1 is MNHEY and CDR2 is SMNVEV (reference sequence). This CDR3 region has 15 residues. Trimming pared 2 bases from V and 7 bases from J, leaving 14 bases between. In nucleotides, the CDR3 is TGTGCCAGCAGTTTAGAAGGCAGGGGTATCGGGGAGCTGTTTTTT. Residues: CASSLEGRGIGELFF.

This chain connects TRBV20-1 to TRBJ2-3; D not resolved. This CDR3 contains 14 residues. Germline V gene sequence: CDR1 DFQATT, CDR2 SNEGSKA (reference sequence). V was clipped by 5 bases and J by 2 bases, with 14 bases between them. CDR3 sequence (DNA): TGCAGTGCTTCAAGGCGAGTTTTCACAGATACGCAGTATTTT. Amino acid sequence: CSASRRVFTDTQYF.

The rearrangement uses TRBV15 and TRBJ2-3, with D maybe TRBD1 (5 bases). The germline V gene has CDR1 LNHNV and CDR2 YYDKDF (reference sequence). Trimming removed 3 bases from V and 4 bases from J, with 20 bases in between. CDR3 length: 17 amino acids. CDR3 nucleotides: TGTGCCACCAGCAGGGGTACCATCGGCAGGGCCGCAGATACGCAGTATTTT. It codes for CATSRGTIGRAADTQYF. Full variable domain (missing parts from reference TRBV15 and TRBJ2-3): DAMVIQNPRYQVTQFGKPVTLSCSQTLNHNVMYWYQQKSSQAPKLLFHYYDKDFNNEADTPDNFQSRRPNTSFCFLDIRSPGLGDTAMYLCATSRGTIGRAADTQYFGPGTRLTVL.

This clonotype was observed at least ten times. The chain combines TRBV7-2 with TRBJ1-2, with unresolved D. This CDR3 is built from 11 residues. CDR1 is SGHTA and CDR2 is FQGNSA in the germline V gene. The ends were cut back, 1 base at V and 8 bases at J, with 5 bases in the middle. CDR3 amino acids: CASSLDKGYTF. In DNA form, the CDR3 reads TGTGCCAGCAGCTTAGACAAGGGCTACACCTTC.

In its sample, this clonotype was seen many times. This sequence joins TRBV7-6 and TRBJ2-5; D remains unclear. V gave up 1 base and J gave up 0 bases, with 9 bases separating them. Germline CDR1 SGHVS, CDR2 FNYEAQ. The CDR3 totals 15 residues. The CDR3 loop is CASSLGLGNQETQYF. The CDR3 DNA sequence: TGTGCCAGCAGCTTAGGGTTGGGGAACCAAGAGACCCAGTACTTC.